This T cell receptor (beta chain) was found in a study of cytomegalovirus exposure and HLA in healthy donors. J lost 4 bases, V lost 6 bases, and 4 bases had no gene match. This CDR3 is built from 14 residues. Per germline, CDR1 MNHEY and CDR2 SVGAGI. The primer mix had 60 Vbeta and 13 Jbeta primers. The assay was immunoSEQ multiplex PCR, and TCRdb's table has in-frame clones only and misses some. Among 95,000 to 100,000 clones listed, around 82% were seen once. There are a few counts of this clone. The rearrangement uses TRBV6-5 and TRBJ1-5; 9 nucleotides match TRBD1. This TCR derives from a woman aged 60-75 years in good health and CMV-seronegative. The sample taken for sequencing was PBMCs. The CDR3 DNA is TGTGCCAGCAGCCGCGACAGGGGGAATCAGCCCCAGCATTTT. Its translation is CASSRDRGNQPQHF.